This T cell receptor beta chain comes out of a study of blood T cell repertoires in COVID-19. This clone has only one observation. Per the germline V gene, CDR1 is SNHLY and CDR2 is FYNNEI. The CDR3 totals 13 residues. V lost 3 bases to trimming and J lost 5 bases, with 7 bases between them. Authors' analysis steps: Reference gene primer amplification in the assay estimated nucleated cell counts. Profiled with immunoSEQ multiplex PCR; TCRdb holds only in-frame clones, not every one. Clone size and V and J calls were adopted from that table, with D and trimming inferred from the DNA. The sample lists approximately 210,000 clones, roughly 83% occurring once.

Source material: peripheral blood. The chain combines TRBV2 with TRBJ2-2, with D perhaps TRBD1 (5 bases). This receptor was taken from a woman in her 70s with active or convalescent COVID-19. CDR3 sequence (DNA): TGTGCCAGCAGTGACAGGGTGACCGGGGAGCTGTTTTTT. It encodes CASSDRVTGELFF.